This TCR beta chain was profiled in a study of T-cell reconstitution after alpha-beta-depleted transplantation in children. V was pared by 7 bases and J by 6 bases, with 19 bases between. CDR1 and CDR2 (germline): SNHLY, FYNNEI. The CDR3 extends over 15 amino acids. A TCRbeta library incorporating unique molecular identifiers was prepared. TCRdb analysed the PCR reads with MiXCR anew, one entry per CDR3 protein. The table has around 600,000 distinct CDR3 sequences, 10% to 13% seen once. The chain recombines TRBV2 with TRBJ2-1, with D possibly TRBD2 on 6 matching bases. This sequence originates from a human donor who donated a stem cell graft to a child with acute myeloid leukemia. The sample here was PBMCs from the stem cell graft donor, taken from the stem cell graft. Written as DNA, the CDR3 is TGTGCCAGCACCGTAAGTGGGGGGAAAAGCAATGAGCAGTTCTTC. Encoded protein: CASTVSGGKSNEQFF.